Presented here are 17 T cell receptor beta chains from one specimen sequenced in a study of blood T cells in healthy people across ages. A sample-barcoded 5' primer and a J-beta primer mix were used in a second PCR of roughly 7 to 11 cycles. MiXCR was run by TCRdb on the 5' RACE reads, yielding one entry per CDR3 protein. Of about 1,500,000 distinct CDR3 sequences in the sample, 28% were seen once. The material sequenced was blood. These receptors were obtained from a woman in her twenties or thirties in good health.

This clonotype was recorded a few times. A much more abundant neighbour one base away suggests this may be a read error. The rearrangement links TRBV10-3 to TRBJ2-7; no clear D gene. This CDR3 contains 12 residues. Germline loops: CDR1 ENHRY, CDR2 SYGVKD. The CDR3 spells CTISGNLYEQYF. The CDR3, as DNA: TGTACCATCAGTGGGAATCTCTACGAGCAGTACTTC.

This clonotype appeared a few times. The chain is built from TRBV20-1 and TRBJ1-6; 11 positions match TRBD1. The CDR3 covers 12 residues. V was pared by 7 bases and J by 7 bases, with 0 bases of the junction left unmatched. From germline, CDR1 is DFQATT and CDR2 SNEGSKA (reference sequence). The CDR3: CSGTGGNSPLHF. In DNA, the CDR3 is TGCAGTGGGACAGGGGGCAATTCACCCCTCCACTTT.

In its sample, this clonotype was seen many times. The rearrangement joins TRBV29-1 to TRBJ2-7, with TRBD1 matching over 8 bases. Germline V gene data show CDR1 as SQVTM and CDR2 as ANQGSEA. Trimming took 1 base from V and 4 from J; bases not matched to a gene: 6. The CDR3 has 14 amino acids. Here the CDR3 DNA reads TGCAGCGTTGAAGTTGGGACAGGCAGGTACGAGCAGTACTTC. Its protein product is CSVEVGTGRYEQYF.

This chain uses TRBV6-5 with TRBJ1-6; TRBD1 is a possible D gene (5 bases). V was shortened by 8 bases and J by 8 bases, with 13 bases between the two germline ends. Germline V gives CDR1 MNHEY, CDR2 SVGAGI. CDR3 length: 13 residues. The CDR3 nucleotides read TGTGCCAGCCGCGGGACGGATGATTCACCCCTCCACTTT. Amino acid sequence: CASRGTDDSPLHF.

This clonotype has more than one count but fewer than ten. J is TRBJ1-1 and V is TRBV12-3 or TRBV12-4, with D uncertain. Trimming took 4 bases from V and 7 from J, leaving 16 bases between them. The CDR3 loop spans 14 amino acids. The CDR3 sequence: CASSWAVRASEAFF. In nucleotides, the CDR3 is TGTGCCAGCAGTTGGGCGGTACGGGCCAGTGAAGCTTTCTTT.

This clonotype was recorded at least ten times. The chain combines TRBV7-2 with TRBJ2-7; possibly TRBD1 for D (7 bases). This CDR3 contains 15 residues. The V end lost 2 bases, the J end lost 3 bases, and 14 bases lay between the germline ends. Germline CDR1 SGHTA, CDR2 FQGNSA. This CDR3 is CASSLKGQGGYEQYF. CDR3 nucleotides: TGTGCCAGCAGCTTAAAAGGGCAGGGGGGCTACGAGCAGTACTTC. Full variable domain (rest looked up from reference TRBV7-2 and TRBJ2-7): GAGVSQSPSNKVTEKGKDVELRCDPISGHTALYWYRQSLGQGLEFLIYFQGNSAPDKSGLPSDRFSAERTGGSVSTLTIQRTQQEDSAVYLCASSLKGQGGYEQYFGPGTRLTVT.

CDR3 loop: CSARPGTCETQYF. The CDR3 nucleotides read TGCAGTGCTAGACCCGGAACCTGTGAAACCCAGTACTTC. The chain links TRBV20-1 to TRBJ2-5, with D unclear. This CDR3 has 13 amino acids. V dropped 2 bases and J dropped 8 bases, with 15 bases sitting between them. Germline CDR1 and CDR2: DFQATT and SNEGSKA (reference sequence).

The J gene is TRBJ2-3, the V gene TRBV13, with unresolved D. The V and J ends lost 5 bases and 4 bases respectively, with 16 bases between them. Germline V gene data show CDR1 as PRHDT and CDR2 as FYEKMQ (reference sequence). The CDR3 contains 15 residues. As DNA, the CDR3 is TGTGCCAGCAGCCCGACTTGGGGTGAGGCAGATACGCAGTATTTT. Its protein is CASSPTWGEADTQYF.

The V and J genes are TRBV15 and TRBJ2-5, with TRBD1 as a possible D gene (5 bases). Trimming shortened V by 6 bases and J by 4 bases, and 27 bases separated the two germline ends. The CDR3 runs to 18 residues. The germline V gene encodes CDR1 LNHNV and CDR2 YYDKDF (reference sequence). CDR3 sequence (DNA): TGTGCCACCAGAGCCTTTGCTGCTAGGGGCAAGGGGTCAGAGACCCAGTACTTC. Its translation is CATRAFAARGKGSETQYF. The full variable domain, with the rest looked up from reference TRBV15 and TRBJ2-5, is DAMVIQNPRYQVTQFGKPVTLSCSQTLNHNVMYWYQQKSSQAPKLLFHYYDKDFNNEADTPDNFQSRRPNTSFCFLDIRSPGLGDTAMYLCATRAFAARGKGSETQYFGPGTRLLVL.

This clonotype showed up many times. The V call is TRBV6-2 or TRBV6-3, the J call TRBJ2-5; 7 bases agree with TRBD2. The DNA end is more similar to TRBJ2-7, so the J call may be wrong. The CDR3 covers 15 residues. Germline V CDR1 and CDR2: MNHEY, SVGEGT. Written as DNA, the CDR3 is TGTGCCAGCAGACCCCTGTCCGGCGGGAGCCACGAGCAGTACTTC. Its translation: CASRPLSGGSHEQYF.

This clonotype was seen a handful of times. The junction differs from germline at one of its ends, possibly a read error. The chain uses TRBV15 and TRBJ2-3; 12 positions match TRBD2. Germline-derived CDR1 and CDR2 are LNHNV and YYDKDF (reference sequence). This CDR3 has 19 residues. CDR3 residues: CATSGDGLGLAGITDTQYF. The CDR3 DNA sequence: TGTGCCACCAGCGGAGACGGCCTCGGACTAGCGGGGATCACAGATACGCAGTATTTT.

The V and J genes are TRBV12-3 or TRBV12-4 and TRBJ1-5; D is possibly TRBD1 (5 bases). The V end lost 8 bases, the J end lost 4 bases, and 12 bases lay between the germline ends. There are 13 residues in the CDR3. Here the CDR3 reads CASGVRANQPQHF. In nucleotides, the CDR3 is TGTGCCAGCGGAGTCAGGGCAAATCAGCCCCAGCATTTT.

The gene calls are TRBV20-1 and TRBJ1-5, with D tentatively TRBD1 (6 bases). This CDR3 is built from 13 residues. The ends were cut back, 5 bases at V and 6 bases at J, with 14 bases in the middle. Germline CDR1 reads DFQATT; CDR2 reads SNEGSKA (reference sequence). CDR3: CSAAQGPGQPQHF. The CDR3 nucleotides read TGCAGTGCTGCACAGGGACCAGGTCAGCCCCAGCATTTT.

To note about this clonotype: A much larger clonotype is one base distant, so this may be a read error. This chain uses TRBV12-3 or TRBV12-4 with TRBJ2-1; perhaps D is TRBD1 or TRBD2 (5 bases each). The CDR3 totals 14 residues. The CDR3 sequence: CAGSVLESGAEQFF. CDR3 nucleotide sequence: TGTGCCGGCAGTGTTTTAGAGTCCGGGGCTGAGCAGTTCTTC.

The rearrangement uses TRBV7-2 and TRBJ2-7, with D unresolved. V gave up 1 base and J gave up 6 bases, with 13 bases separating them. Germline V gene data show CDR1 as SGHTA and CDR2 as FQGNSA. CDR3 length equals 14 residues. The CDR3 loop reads CASSLGGGLGEQYF. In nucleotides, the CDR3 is TGTGCCAGCAGCTTAGGGGGTGGGTTGGGCGAGCAGTACTTC.

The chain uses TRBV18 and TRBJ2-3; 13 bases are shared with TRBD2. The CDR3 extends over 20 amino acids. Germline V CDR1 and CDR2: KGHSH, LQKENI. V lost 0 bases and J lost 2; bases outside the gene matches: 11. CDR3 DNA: TGTGCCAGCTCACCACCGGGACTAGCGGGACCCCAGAGGATCACAGATACGCAGTATTTT. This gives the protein CASSPPGLAGPQRITDTQYF. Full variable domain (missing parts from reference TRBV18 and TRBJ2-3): NAGVMQNPRHLVRRRGQEARLRCSPMKGHSHVYWYRQLPEEGLKFMVYLQKENIIDESGMPKERFSAEFPKEGPSILRIQQVVRGDSAAYFCASSPPGLAGPQRITDTQYFGPGTRLTVL.

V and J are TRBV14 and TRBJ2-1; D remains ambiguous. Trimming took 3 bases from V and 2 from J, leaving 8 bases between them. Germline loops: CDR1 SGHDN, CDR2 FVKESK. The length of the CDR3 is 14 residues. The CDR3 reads CASSHANTYNEQFF. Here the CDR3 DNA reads TGTGCCAGCAGCCATGCTAACACCTACAATGAGCAGTTCTTC.